What follows is one TCR beta chain and its context. Its target is not known. This entry belongs to a study of T cell responses to AZD1222 COVID-19 vaccine. General study findings and limits: The donor cohort was predominantly white British with a female majority, and clonal diversity may have been underestimated. The breadth and depth of Spike-specific TCRs increased once two AZD1222 doses had been given.

The protocol was immunoSEQ multiplex PCR, while the TCRdb copy is restricted to in-frame clones and leaves out a portion. The sample contains around 100,000 clones, around 87% of which appear only once. Trimming cost V 1 base and J 8 bases, with 3 bases left between them. The CDR3 consists of 11 residues. Germline V gene data show CDR1 as MNHEY and CDR2 as SVGEGT. The chain uses TRBV6-2 or TRBV6-3 and TRBJ2-1; D not certain. The sample was peripheral blood, taken 28 days after the second AZD1222 dose. The source of this sequence is an adult who received the AZD1222 COVID-19 vaccine. The chain's CDR3 is CASSYLDEQFF. Written as DNA, the CDR3 is TGTGCCAGCAGTTACTTAGATGAGCAGTTCTTC.